This note documents a single TCR beta chain sequence. Its target is unknown. This sample is part of a study of shared clonotypes between healthy human individuals. Whole-study findings and limits: Researchers found naive subsets generally carried larger estimated richness than memory subsets.

Germline V gene sequence: CDR1 WSHSY, CDR2 SAAADI. Trimming shortened V by 0 bases and J by 6 bases, and 15 bases separated the two germline ends. This CDR3 contains 15 residues. Produced via immunoSEQ multiplex PCR; TCRdb's table is partial and in-frame only. This sample has around 2,000,000 clones, with roughly 96% found just once. This sequence was found in a man between 18 and 29 years old in good health. The chain combines TRBV10-2 with TRBJ2-7, with D possibly TRBD1 on 5 matching bases. The sample comprised naive CD4+ T cells sorted from blood. Described subset: CD45RA+ positively selected. CDR3 DNA sequence: TGCGCCAGCAGTGAGTCGGGGCTCCTAGTGAGCGAGCAGTACTTC. Its translation: CASSESGLLVSEQYF.